The clone carrying this T cell receptor (beta chain) has only one observation. Its cognate antigen is unknown. This sample was included in a study of T cells in localized non-small cell lung cancer. General observations from the study: There was an association of higher blood T cell density with longer overall survival. Detection in adjacent lung was observed for a median around 59 of the top 100 tumor clones.

The assay was immunoSEQ multiplex PCR, and TCRdb's table has in-frame clones only and misses some. The table has 25,000 or so clones, around nine tenths seen once; the top ten hold 6.9%. The sequence was obtained from a woman aged 40-69 years with stage I lung adenocarcinoma. The input for sequencing was peripheral blood, taken before any cancer treatment.

The CDR3 bases are TGTGCCAGCAGTGAAGCCGCGGGACAAGGGAGAAGAGGTGGCTACACCTTC. Its translation is CASSEAAGQGRRGGYTF. The chain uses TRBV2 and TRBJ1-2, with TRBD1 as a possible D gene (6 bases). The CDR3 is 17 amino acids. V lost 0 bases to trimming and J lost 7 bases, with 21 bases between them. Germline-derived CDR1 and CDR2 are SNHLY and FYNNEI.